Below, one T cell receptor beta chain is given with its context. The entry originates in a study of shared clonotypes between healthy human individuals. Clones were read by immunoSEQ multiplex PCR, and TCRdb kept only the in-frame ones, dropping some. This sample has millions of clones; approximately 95% occur once, and the top ten carry more than 0.1%. Sequences were obtained from naive CD4+ T cells sorted from blood. Subset reported: CD45RA+ positively selected. This TCR was sampled from a man aged 18 to 30 in good health.

The CDR3 is CASSPQAGSYNEQFF. The CDR3 nucleotides are TGCGCCAGCAGCCCTCAAGCGGGGTCCTACAATGAGCAGTTCTTC. The chain couples TRBV10-1 to TRBJ2-1; TRBD2 matches 7 bases. This CDR3 comprises 15 residues. CDR1 and CDR2 (germline): WNHNN, SYGVQD (reference sequence). V gave up 6 bases and J gave up 1 base; unmatched junction bases: 6.